This is a list of T cell receptor beta chains from one sample in a study of shared clonotypes between healthy human individuals. Profiled with immunoSEQ multiplex PCR; TCRdb holds only in-frame clones, not every one. Of hundreds of thousands of clones in the sample, 60% to 75% were seen once. Material: memory CD4+ T cells sorted from blood. The origin of the receptors is a woman aged 25 to 39 in good health. CDR3s include the opening cysteine and the closing phenylalanine or tryptophan. A D gene is named only where the DNA matches it firmly. A row's size may be missing; if present it is once, few, many or a size class.

v_call	d_call	clone_size	j_call	cdr3_aa	cdr3_nt
TRBV7-2	TRBD2	-	TRBJ2-1	CASSLVGLAGVEQFF	TGTGCCAGCAGCTTAGTTGGACTAGCGGGAGTTGAGCAGTTCTTC
TRBV6-5	TRBD2	-	TRBJ2-1	CASSSPAGGSYNEQFF	TGTGCCAGCAGTTCTCCAGCGGGAGGGTCCTACAATGAGCAGTTCTTC
TRBV28	TRBD1	-	TRBJ1-5	CASSPWTGILDQPQHF	TGTGCCAGCAGCCCATGGACAGGGATATTGGATCAGCCCCAGCATTTT
TRBV18	TRBD1	-	TRBJ2-1	CASSPTTGEIENEQFF	TGTGCCAGCTCACCTACGACAGGGGAGATTGAGAATGAGCAGTTCTTC
TRBV28	-	-	TRBJ1-4	CASSTTARGTNEKLFF	TGTGCCAGCAGTACCACGGCCAGGGGAACTAATGAAAAACTGTTTTTT
TRBV7-8	-	-	TRBJ1-2	CASSLLGSYGYTF	TGTGCCAGCAGCTTACTGGGGTCCTATGGCTACACCTTC
TRBV6-4	TRBD2	-	TRBJ2-4	CASSDYLVTSGRTKNIQYF	TGTGCCAGCAGCGATTATCTTGTGACTAGCGGGAGGACCAAAAACATTCAGTACTTC
TRBV5-1	-	-	TRBJ1-2	CASSRGGSYGYTF	TGCGCCAGCAGCCGGGGGGGTAGCTATGGCTACACCTTC
TRBV5-5	-	-	TRBJ2-1	CASSPDSYNEQFF	TGTGCCAGCAGCCCAGACAGTTACAATGAGCAGTTCTTC
TRBV9	-	-	TRBJ2-5	CASSKASKWETQYF	TGTGCCAGCAGCAAAGCCTCAAAGTGGGAGACCCAGTACTTC
TRBV5-1	-	-	TRBJ2-3	CASSTVSTDTQYF	TGCGCCAGCAGCACCGTAAGCACAGATACGCAGTATTTT
TRBV5-5	TRBD2	-	TRBJ2-7	CASSPLGGTSYEQYF	TGTGCCAGCAGCCCCCTGGGGGGGACTTCCTACGAGCAGTACTTC
TRBV28	TRBD2	-	TRBJ2-2	CASSPAGNTGELFF	TGTGCCAGCAGTCCAGCGGGAAACACCGGGGAGCTGTTTTTT
TRBV6-5	TRBD2	many	TRBJ2-3	CASKREEFSDTQYF	TGTGCCAGCAAACGGGAGGAGTTCTCAGATACGCAGTATTTT
TRBV6-1	TRBD1	-	TRBJ2-5	CASSTGGGRETQYF	TGTGCCAGCTCTACAGGGGGCGGAAGAGAGACCCAGTACTTC
TRBV15	TRBD1	-	TRBJ1-4	CATSPQGEGPNAWKLFF	TGTGCCACCAGCCCACAGGGGGAGGGACCTAATGCTTGGAAACTGTTTTTT
TRBV18	-	-	TRBJ1-2	CASSPSLRILVNSNYGYTF	TGTGCCAGCTCACCATCTCTTAGGATTCTAGTTAATAGTAACTATGGCTACACCTTC
TRBV11-1	TRBD2	-	TRBJ2-1	CASSRTSAYNEQFF	TGTGCCAGCAGCCGGACTAGCGCCTACAATGAGCAGTTCTTC
TRBV19	-	-	TRBJ1-5	CASSIETYQPQHF	TGTGCCAGTAGTATTGAAACTTATCAGCCCCAGCATTTT
TRBV18	-	-	TRBJ1-1	CASSQGMRDTEAFF	TGTGCCAGCTCACAAGGGATGAGGGACACTGAAGCTTTCTTT
TRBV25-1	-	few	TRBJ2-7	CASSDSDEQYF	TGTGCCAGCAGTGATTCGGACGAGCAGTACTTC
TRBV5-8	-	-	TRBJ2-2	CASSLAQGGLDTGELFF	TGTGCCAGCAGCTTGGCTCAGGGAGGTTTGGACACCGGGGAGCTGTTTTTT
TRBV27	TRBD1	-	TRBJ1-4	CASSFSTGGKLFF	TGTGCCAGCTCTTTTAGTACAGGGGGGAAACTGTTTTTT
TRBV5-4	-	-	TRBJ1-6	CASRSQGLHSPLHF	TGTGCCAGCAGGTCCCAGGGGTTACATTCACCCCTCCACTTT
TRBV28	-	-	TRBJ1-3	CASCGHISGNTIYF	TGTGCCAGCTGTGGACACATCTCTGGAAACACCATATATTTT
TRBV5-1	-	once	TRBJ1-5	CASSLESNQPQHF	TGCGCCAGCAGCTTGGAGAGCAATCAGCCCCAGCATTTT
TRBV6-1	TRBD1	-	TRBJ2-7	CASSVDRGLSYEQYF	TGTGCCAGCAGTGTAGACAGGGGGCTGAGCTACGAGCAGTACTTC
TRBV14	-	-	TRBJ2-7	CASSQDVARIYEQYF	TGTGCCAGCAGCCAAGATGTGGCACGGATCTACGAGCAGTACTTC
TRBV19	-	-	TRBJ2-2	CASSRSAAPGELFF	TGTGCCAGTAGTCGGTCGGCTGCACCCGGGGAGCTGTTTTTT
TRBV28	TRBD1	-	TRBJ1-2	CASRDRGRSGNGYTF	TGTGCCAGCCGGGACAGGGGGCGTTCTGGGAATGGCTACACCTTC
TRBV21-1	-	-	TRBJ2-3	CASRWTGYTDTQYF	TGTGCCAGCAGATGGACAGGGTACACAGATACGCAGTATTTT
TRBV21-1	-	-	TRBJ2-5	CASEGPHRETQYF	TGTGCCAGCGAAGGGCCGCACCGAGAGACCCAGTACTTC
TRBV9	-	many	TRBJ1-3	CASSVASSGNTIYF	TGTGCCAGCAGCGTAGCGAGCTCTGGAAACACCATATATTTT
TRBV7-2	TRBD2	-	TRBJ2-7	CASSLAAGVTYEQYF	TGTGCCAGCAGCTTAGCTGCGGGAGTCACTTACGAGCAGTACTTC
TRBV15	-	-	TRBJ1-4	CATSSPRGSINEKLFF	TGTGCCACCAGCAGTCCGCGTGGGTCCATTAATGAAAAACTGTTTTTT
TRBV6-5	-	-	TRBJ2-5	CASSVGETQYF	TGTGCCAGCAGTGTCGGAGAGACCCAGTACTTC
TRBV5-1	TRBD1	-	TRBJ1-2	CASSFTGQPYGYTF	TGCGCCAGCAGCTTTACGGGACAGCCTTATGGCTACACCTTC
TRBV30	TRBD2	-	TRBJ2-1	CAWSEGGRYDEQFF	TGTGCCTGGAGTGAAGGCGGGAGGTATGATGAGCAGTTCTTC
TRBV10-2	TRBD2	-	TRBJ2-7	CASSGGAGAAYEQYF	TGCGCCAGCAGCGGAGGAGCGGGAGCCGCGTACGAGCAGTACTTC
TRBV6-5	TRBD1	-	TRBJ1-5	CASSTRGPRQPQHF	TGTGCCAGCAGTACCAGGGGGCCTCGCCAGCCCCAGCATTTT
TRBV19	-	-	TRBJ2-1	CASSIDLGPKQFF	TGTGCCAGTAGTATAGATCTGGGCCCCAAGCAGTTCTTC
TRBV10-3	-	-	TRBJ2-1	CAISFEGNEQFF	TGTGCCATCAGTTTTGAGGGGAATGAGCAGTTCTTC
TRBV11-3	TRBD1	-	TRBJ2-3	CASSSDRGNTQYF	TGTGCCAGCAGCTCGGACAGGGGTAATACGCAGTATTTT
TRBV7-9	-	few	TRBJ1-1	CASSLGAGNTEAFF	TGTGCCAGCAGCTTAGGAGCGGGAAACACTGAAGCTTTCTTT
TRBV19	TRBD2	-	TRBJ2-1	CASSGEGSSYNEQFF	TGTGCCAGTTCGGGGGAGGGTAGTTCCTACAATGAGCAGTTCTTC
TRBV19	TRBD1	-	TRBJ2-7	CASSTGTGGLYF	TGTGCCAGTAGTACCGGGACAGGGGGACTGTACTTC
TRBV5-1	-	-	TRBJ1-4	CASSLDVFSEKLFF	TGCGCCAGCAGCTTGGACGTTTTCAGTGAAAAACTGTTTTTT
TRBV19	TRBD1	-	TRBJ1-4	CASRGTGSNEKLFF	TGTGCCAGCAGAGGGACAGGGTCTAATGAAAAACTGTTTTTT
TRBV15	-	-	TRBJ2-7	CATGNGSGEQYF	TGTGCCACCGGTAACGGGAGCGGCGAGCAGTACTTC
TRBV29-1	TRBD2	-	TRBJ2-7	CSVGFGGGEQYF	TGCAGCGTTGGCTTCGGGGGGGGCGAGCAGTACTTC
TRBV20-1	-	-	TRBJ2-7	CSARGRLEQYF	TGCAGTGCCCGGGGGCGCCTGGAGCAGTACTTC
TRBV25-1	-	few	TRBJ2-7	CASSPQGDEQYF	TGTGCCAGCAGTCCCCAAGGGGACGAGCAGTACTTC
TRBV7-9	-	-	TRBJ2-1	CASSLKGNEQFF	TGTGCCAGCAGCTTAAAGGGGAATGAGCAGTTCTTC